This T cell receptor beta chain was sequenced during a study of blood T cells in healthy people across ages. Germline assignment: CDR1 ENHRY and CDR2 SYGVKD. This CDR3 has 15 amino acids. V shed 11 bases and J shed 6 bases, with 24 bases lying between them. Researchers report isolating at least 7 million PBMCs per sample. Total RNA amounts of at least 5.5 micrograms were extracted per sample. The second PCR ran about 7 to 12 cycles with a sample-barcoded 5' primer and J-beta primers. TCRdb re-analysed the 5' RACE reads in MiXCR, keeping a single row per CDR3 protein. The sample yields 700,000 or so distinct CDR3 sequences, about 24% seen once.

Sequencing was performed on blood. The rearrangement joins TRBV10-3 to TRBJ2-3; D tentatively reads TRBD1 or TRBD2 (5 bases each). The sequence came from a man in his 70s in good health. The CDR3, as DNA: TGTGCCGCTGACCCGGGGCAGGCGTTTAGGGATACGCAGTATTTT. Translation gives CAADPGQAFRDTQYF.